Listed here are 20 T cell receptor beta chains from one sample, sequenced in a study of lymphopenia after photon versus proton radiotherapy. TCRdb keeps only in-frame clones here, not all; method: immunoSEQ multiplex PCR. The profile shows approximately 53,000 clones, 92% of them singletons. The sequences come from peripheral blood, collected from a patient treated with photon-based radiotherapy. The receptors stem from a woman in her thirties or forties with cholangiocarcinoma.

The chain combines TRBV9 with TRBJ2-7, with D perhaps being TRBD1 or TRBD2 (5 bases each). The CDR3 spans 15 residues. The germline V and J ends were trimmed by 0 bases and 5 bases, with 15 bases remaining between them. Per germline, CDR1 SGDLS and CDR2 YYNGEE. In DNA form, the CDR3 reads TGTGCCAGCAGCGTAGGAGCGGCAGGGCGCCACGAGCAGTACTTC. It translates to CASSVGAAGRHEQYF.

A word on this clone: Because the CDR3 is missing its conserved closing phenylalanine or tryptophan, this is likely a read error. The V gene is TRBV4-2, the J gene TRBJ1-2; 9 bases fit TRBD1. With V trimmed by 4 bases and J by 0 bases, 12 bases remained unmatched. The CDR3 covers 18 residues. CDR1 is LGHNA and CDR2 is YNFKEQ in the germline V gene. The CDR3 DNA reads as TGTGCCAGCAGCCGGAACCGGGACAGGGCTTCTTCTAACTATGGCTACACCCTC. It codes for CASSRNRDRASSNYGYTL.

The chain recombines TRBV9 with TRBJ2-3, with 11 bases that match TRBD2. The CDR3 length is 14 residues. Germline lookup yields CDR1 SGDLS and CDR2 YYNGEE. V was pared by 6 bases and J by 3 bases, with 3 bases of the junction left unmatched. In DNA form, the CDR3 reads TGTGCCAGCACCCCTAGCGGGGGGACAGATACGCAGTATTTT. It specifies CASTPSGGTDTQYF.

The rearrangement joins TRBV19 to TRBJ2-7, with D possibly being TRBD1 or TRBD2 (5 bases each). CDR1 is LNHDA and CDR2 is SQIVND in the germline V gene (reference sequence). V lost 2 bases to trimming and J lost 0 bases, with 11 bases between them. CDR3 size: 15 residues. The CDR3 nucleotides read TGTGCCAGTAGTATAAGGGACGCTAGCTCCTACGAGCAGTACTTC. Encoded protein: CASSIRDASSYEQYF.

The chain combines TRBV9 with TRBJ1-1; D is unclear. V shed 1 base and J shed 0 bases, with 10 bases lying between them. Germline values: CDR1 SGDLS, CDR2 YYNGEE. This CDR3 comprises 15 residues. CDR3 in DNA: TGTGCCAGCAGCGTAACCAGTTCTATGAACACTGAAGCTTTCTTT. This translates into CASSVTSSMNTEAFF.

V gene TRBV5-6 combines with J gene TRBJ1-1, with D unclear. This CDR3 contains 15 residues. Germline V gene sequence: CDR1 SGHDT, CDR2 YYEEEE. V lost 4 bases and J 0 bases, leaving 13 bases between the germline ends. CDR3 nucleotide sequence: TGTGCCAGCAGCGAACGACGGACCATGAACACTGAAGCTTTCTTT. Protein product: CASSERRTMNTEAFF.

The chain employs TRBV7-9 and TRBJ2-7; no firm D call. Germline V gene data show CDR1 as SEHNR and CDR2 as FQNEAQ (reference sequence). This CDR3 spans 11 amino acids. V lost 5 bases to trimming and J lost 6 bases, with 8 bases between them. This chain's CDR3 is CASSPGVEQYF. The CDR3 region has the DNA TGTGCCAGCAGCCCCGGTGTCGAGCAGTACTTC.

This chain links TRBV27 with TRBJ1-1, with D perhaps TRBD1 (5 bases). Trimming removed 3 bases from V and 11 bases from J, with 19 bases in between. Looked up from germline, CDR1 is MNHEY and CDR2 is SMNVEV (reference sequence). The CDR3 sequence is 14 residues long. The CDR3 DNA reads TGTGCCAGCAGTTTCAAATATTCCGGGACGGGGGCTTTCTTT. Its protein is CASSFKYSGTGAFF.

The chain links TRBV30 to TRBJ1-4; D unresolved. The CDR3 contains 12 residues. CDR1 and CDR2 from the germline V gene are GTSNPN and SVGIG (reference sequence). With 2 bases removed from V and 14 bases from J, the gap between germline ends came to 15 bases. The CDR3 sequence is CAWSKDVSTLFF. The DNA of the CDR3 is TGTGCCTGGAGTAAGGACGTCTCTACGCTGTTTTTT. Supplemented by reference TRBV30 and TRBJ1-4, the full variable domain reads SQTIHQWPATLVQPVGSPLSLECTVEGTSNPNLYWYRQAAGRGLQLLFYSVGIGQISSEVPQNLSASRPQDRQFILSSKKLLLSDSGFYLCAWSKDVSTLFFGSGTQLSVL.

V gene TRBV6-4 combines with J gene TRBJ1-2, with 8 bases lining up with TRBD1. V was clipped by 8 bases and J by 4 bases; unmatched bases: 18. CDR3 length: 17 residues. Germline V lookup: CDR1 MRHNA, CDR2 SNTAGT. The CDR3 is CASETGDYRRIGYGYTF. The CDR3 nucleotides are TGTGCCAGCGAGACAGGGGATTATCGGAGGATTGGCTATGGCTACACCTTC.

The chain links TRBV6-5 to TRBJ1-2, with D uncertain. Germline assignment: CDR1 MNHEY and CDR2 SVGAGI. V lost 2 bases and J lost 3, with 10 bases in between. The CDR3 is made up of 14 amino acids. The CDR3 spells CASSYGQEYYGYTF. DNA for the CDR3: TGTGCCAGCAGTTACGGGCAGGAGTACTATGGCTACACCTTC.

This clone was seen only once. The chain uses TRBV10-3 and TRBJ1-1; 9 nucleotides match TRBD1. Germline CDR1 and CDR2: ENHRY and SYGVKD. Unmatched junction bases numbered 12, after V lost 2 bases and J lost 11 bases. The CDR3 is 15 amino acids. The chain's CDR3 is CAISEPGTGQSSAFF. Here the CDR3 DNA reads TGTGCCATCAGTGAGCCCGGGACAGGGCAAAGTTCGGCTTTCTTT.

V usage is TRBV5-4 and J usage is TRBJ2-5, with 7 bases fitting TRBD2. The trim removed 0 bases at V and 2 bases at J, leaving 10 bases unmatched. The CDR3 sequence is 17 residues long. Per germline, CDR1 SGHNT and CDR2 YYREEE (reference sequence). The CDR3 DNA sequence: TGTGCCAGCAGCTTGGCCGGGTTAGCGGGTTCTCAAGAGACCCAGTACTTC. This gives the protein CASSLAGLAGSQETQYF.

V gene TRBV28 combines with J gene TRBJ2-3, with TRBD2 as a possible D gene (7 bases). Germline V lookup: CDR1 MDHEN, CDR2 SYDVKM. The CDR3 has 15 amino acids. V was pared by 5 bases and J by 6 bases, with 18 bases between. CDR3 region: CASSGGAVATDTQYF. DNA of the CDR3: TGTGCCAGCAGTGGGGGGGCTGTAGCGACCGATACGCAGTATTTT. Complete variable domain (other parts from reference TRBV28 and TRBJ2-3): DVKVTQSSRYLVKRTGEKVFLECVQDMDHENMFWYRQDPGLGLRLIYFSYDVKMKEKGDIPEGYSVSREKKERFSLILESASTNQTSMYLCASSGGAVATDTQYFGPGTRLTVL.

This chain uses TRBV19 with TRBJ2-3; 9 positions match TRBD2. The CDR3 has 15 residues. The trim removed 3 bases at V and 6 bases at J, leaving 7 bases unmatched. Per germline, CDR1 LNHDA and CDR2 SQIVND (reference sequence). The CDR3: CASSISPSGVDTQYF. The CDR3 DNA reads as TGTGCCAGTAGTATTTCGCCTAGCGGGGTGGATACGCAGTATTTT. The full variable domain, its missing parts supplied by reference TRBV19 and TRBJ2-3, is DGGITQSPKYLFRKEGQNVTLSCEQNLNHDAMYWYRQDPGQGLRLIYYSQIVNDFQKGDIAEGYSVSREKKESFPLTVTSAQKNPTAFYLCASSISPSGVDTQYFGPGTRLTVL.

This chain joins TRBV6-1 and TRBJ2-1, with TRBD2 identical over 10 bases. This CDR3 is built from 15 residues. Losses at the gene ends were 6 bases for V and 5 bases for J; bases not matched to a gene: 7. Germline CDR1 and CDR2: MNHNS and SASEGT. This CDR3 reads CASSAPSGGNNEQFF. As DNA, the CDR3 is TGTGCCAGCAGCGCCCCTAGCGGGGGCAACAATGAGCAGTTCTTC.

The chain joins TRBV7-9 to TRBJ1-1; D might be TRBD1 (5 bases). From germline, CDR1 is SEHNR and CDR2 FQNEAQ (reference sequence). V dropped 1 base and J dropped 5 bases, with 11 bases sitting between them. The CDR3 covers 14 residues. CDR3 sequence (DNA): TGTGCCAGCAGCTTAGTGGGTGGGGGTACTGAAGCTTTCTTT. Its translation: CASSLVGGGTEAFF.

The V gene is TRBV6-5, the J gene TRBJ2-7, with 7 bases matching TRBD1. The V and J ends lost 6 bases and 4 bases, in that order; junction bases with no gene match: 12. The length of the CDR3 is 15 residues. Per the germline V gene, CDR1 is MNHEY and CDR2 is SVGAGI. The chain's CDR3 is CASSPPDRKIYEQYF. In DNA form, the CDR3 reads TGTGCCAGCAGCCCCCCGGACAGGAAAATTTACGAGCAGTACTTC.

The gene calls are TRBV6-1 and TRBJ1-5, with 7 positions matching TRBD1. V lost 3 bases, J lost 4 bases, and 9 bases stayed unmatched. CDR1 is MNHNS, CDR2 SASEGT, per germline. The CDR3 spans 16 residues. In nucleotides, the CDR3 is TGTGCCAGCAGTGAGGATACAGGGGCAGGAAATCAGCCCCAGCATTTT. Its protein is CASSEDTGAGNQPQHF.

This chain links TRBV6-6 with TRBJ1-6, with TRBD1 as a possible D gene (5 bases). There are 13 residues in the CDR3. The germline gives CDR1 MNHNY, CDR2 SVGAGI (reference sequence). Between the trimmed V and J ends, which lost 4 bases and 15 bases, there was a span of 16 bases. DNA of the CDR3: TGTGCCAGCAGTTTCTACCGGGACGAAGGCCTCCACTTT. Amino acid sequence: CASSFYRDEGLHF.